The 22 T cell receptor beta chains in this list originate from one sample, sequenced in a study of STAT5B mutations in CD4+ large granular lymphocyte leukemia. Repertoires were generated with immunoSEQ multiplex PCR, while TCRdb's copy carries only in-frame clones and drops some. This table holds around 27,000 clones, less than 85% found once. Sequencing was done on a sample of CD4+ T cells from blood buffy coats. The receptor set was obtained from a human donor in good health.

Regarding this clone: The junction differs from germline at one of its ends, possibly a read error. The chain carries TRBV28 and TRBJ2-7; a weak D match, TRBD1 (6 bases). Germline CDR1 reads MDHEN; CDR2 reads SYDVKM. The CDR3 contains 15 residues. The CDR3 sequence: CASRLRTGTTYEQYF. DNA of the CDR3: TGTGCCAGCCGTTTAAGAACAGGGACGACGTACGAGCAGTACTTC.

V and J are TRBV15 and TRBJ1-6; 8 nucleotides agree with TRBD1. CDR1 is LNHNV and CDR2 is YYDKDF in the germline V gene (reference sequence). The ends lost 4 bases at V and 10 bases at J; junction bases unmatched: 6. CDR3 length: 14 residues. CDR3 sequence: CATSIGQGSSPLHF. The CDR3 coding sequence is TGTGCCACCAGCATCGGACAGGGCTCGTCACCCCTCCACTTT.

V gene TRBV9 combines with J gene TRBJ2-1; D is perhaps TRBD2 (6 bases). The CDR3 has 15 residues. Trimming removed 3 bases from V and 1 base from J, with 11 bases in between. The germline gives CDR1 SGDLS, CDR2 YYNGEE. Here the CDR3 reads CASSADGGSYNEQFF. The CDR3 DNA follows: TGTGCCAGCAGCGCCGACGGAGGGTCCTACAATGAGCAGTTCTTC.

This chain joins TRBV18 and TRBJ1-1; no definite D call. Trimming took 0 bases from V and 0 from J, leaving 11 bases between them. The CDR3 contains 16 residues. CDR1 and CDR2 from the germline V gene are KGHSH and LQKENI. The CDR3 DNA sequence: TGTGCCAGCTCACCACCCATAGGCGCTATGAACACTGAAGCTTTCTTT. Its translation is CASSPPIGAMNTEAFF.

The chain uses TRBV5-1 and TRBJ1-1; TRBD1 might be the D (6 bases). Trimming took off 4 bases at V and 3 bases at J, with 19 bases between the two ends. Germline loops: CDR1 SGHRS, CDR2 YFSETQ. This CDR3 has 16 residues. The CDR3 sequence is CASSPRDTPPDTEAFF. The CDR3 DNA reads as TGCGCCAGCAGCCCACGGGACACTCCCCCGGACACTGAAGCTTTCTTT.

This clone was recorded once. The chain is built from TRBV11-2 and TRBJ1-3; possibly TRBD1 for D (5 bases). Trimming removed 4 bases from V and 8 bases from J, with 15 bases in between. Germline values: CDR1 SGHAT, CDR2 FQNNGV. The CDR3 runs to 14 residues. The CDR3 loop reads CASSSSIGGYTIYF. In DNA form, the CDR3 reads TGTGCCAGCAGCTCCTCTATCGGGGGATACACCATATATTTT.

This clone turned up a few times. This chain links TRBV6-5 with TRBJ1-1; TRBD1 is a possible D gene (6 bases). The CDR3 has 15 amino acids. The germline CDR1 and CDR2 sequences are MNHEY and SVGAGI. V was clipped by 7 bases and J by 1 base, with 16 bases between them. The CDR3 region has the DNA TGTGCCAGCACCTCCCCCGTAGGGGGGAACACTGAAGCTTTCTTT. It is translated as CASTSPVGGNTEAFF.

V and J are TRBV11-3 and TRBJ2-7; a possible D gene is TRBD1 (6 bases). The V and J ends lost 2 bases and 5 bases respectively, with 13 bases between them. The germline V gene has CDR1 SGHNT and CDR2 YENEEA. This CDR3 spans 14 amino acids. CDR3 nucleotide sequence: TGTGCCAGCAGCTTATCTACAGGGATCCACGAGCAGTACTTC. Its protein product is CASSLSTGIHEQYF.

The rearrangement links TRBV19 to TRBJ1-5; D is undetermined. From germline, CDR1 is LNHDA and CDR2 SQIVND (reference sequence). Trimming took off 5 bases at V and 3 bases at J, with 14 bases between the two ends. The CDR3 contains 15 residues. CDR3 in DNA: TGTGCCAGTAGTTTCGGTAGGATCCCCAATCAGCCCCAGCATTTT. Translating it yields CASSFGRIPNQPQHF.

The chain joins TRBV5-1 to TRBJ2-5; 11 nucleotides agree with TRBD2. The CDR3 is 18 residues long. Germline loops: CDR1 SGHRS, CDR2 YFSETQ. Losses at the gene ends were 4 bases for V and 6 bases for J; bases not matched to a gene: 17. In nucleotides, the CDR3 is TGCGCCAGCAGCCTGGCTGGTAGCGGGAGGGCCGGGGGGAAGACCCAGTACTTC. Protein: CASSLAGSGRAGGKTQYF.

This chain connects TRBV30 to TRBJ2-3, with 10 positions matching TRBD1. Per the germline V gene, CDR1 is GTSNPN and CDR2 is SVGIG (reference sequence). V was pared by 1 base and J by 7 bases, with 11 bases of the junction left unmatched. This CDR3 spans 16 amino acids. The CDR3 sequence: CAWSGPSRDRGYTQYF. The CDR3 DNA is TGTGCCTGGAGTGGACCCTCCAGGGACAGGGGTTATACGCAGTATTTT.

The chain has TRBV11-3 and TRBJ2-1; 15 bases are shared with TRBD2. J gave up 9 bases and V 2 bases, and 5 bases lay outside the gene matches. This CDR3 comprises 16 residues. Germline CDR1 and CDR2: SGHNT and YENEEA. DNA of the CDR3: TGTGCCAGCAGCTTAAACACGGGACTAGCGGGAGGTGAGCAGTTCTTC. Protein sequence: CASSLNTGLAGGEQFF.

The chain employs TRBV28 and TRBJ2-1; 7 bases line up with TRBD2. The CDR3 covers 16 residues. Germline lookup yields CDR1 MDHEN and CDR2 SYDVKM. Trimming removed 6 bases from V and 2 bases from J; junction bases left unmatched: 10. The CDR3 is CASRTHSSGPYNEQFF. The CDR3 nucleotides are TGTGCCAGCAGGACCCACTCTAGCGGACCCTACAATGAGCAGTTCTTC.

The CDR3 region has the DNA TGCGCCAGCAGATCCCAGGGGGAGGGTACAGATACGCAGTATTTT. Amino acids: CASRSQGEGTDTQYF. This rearrangement joins TRBV5-1 to TRBJ2-3; the D call may be TRBD1 or TRBD2 (7 bases each). This CDR3 is 15 amino acids long. The germline V gene has CDR1 SGHRS and CDR2 YFSETQ. The V end was cut by 5 bases, the J end by 3 bases, with 16 bases between.

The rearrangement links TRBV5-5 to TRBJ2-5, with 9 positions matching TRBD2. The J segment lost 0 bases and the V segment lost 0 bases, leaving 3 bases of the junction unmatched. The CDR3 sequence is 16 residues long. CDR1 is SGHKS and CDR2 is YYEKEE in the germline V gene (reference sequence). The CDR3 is CASSLVAGAYQETQYF. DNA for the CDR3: TGTGCCAGCAGCTTGGTAGCGGGAGCATACCAAGAGACCCAGTACTTC.

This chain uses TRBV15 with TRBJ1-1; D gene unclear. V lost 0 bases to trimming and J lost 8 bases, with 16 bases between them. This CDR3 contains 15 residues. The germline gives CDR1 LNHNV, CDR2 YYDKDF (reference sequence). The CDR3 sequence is CATSRELRGRTEAFF. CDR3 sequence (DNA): TGTGCCACCAGCAGAGAACTTCGCGGGCGGACCGAAGCTTTCTTT.

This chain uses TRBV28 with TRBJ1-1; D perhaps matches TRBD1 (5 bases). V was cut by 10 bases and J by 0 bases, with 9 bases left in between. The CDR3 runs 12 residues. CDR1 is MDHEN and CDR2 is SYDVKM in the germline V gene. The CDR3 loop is CATQGMNTEAFF. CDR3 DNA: TGTGCCACCCAGGGCATGAACACTGAAGCTTTCTTT.

The CDR3 region is CASRTGGSYEQYF. The DNA of the CDR3 is TGTGCCAGCCGGACAGGGGGAAGCTACGAGCAGTACTTC. This chain uses TRBV6-5 with TRBJ2-7; 10 positions agree with TRBD1. The CDR3 consists of 13 residues. Germline assignment: CDR1 MNHEY and CDR2 SVGAGI. V was clipped by 8 bases and J by 3 bases; unmatched bases: 4.

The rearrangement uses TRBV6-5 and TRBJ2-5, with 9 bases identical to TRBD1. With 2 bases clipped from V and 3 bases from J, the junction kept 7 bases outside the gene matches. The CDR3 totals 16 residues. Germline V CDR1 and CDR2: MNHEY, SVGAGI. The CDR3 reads CASSYVTRTGEETQYF. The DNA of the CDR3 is TGTGCCAGCAGTTACGTCACCAGGACAGGGGAAGAGACCCAGTACTTC.

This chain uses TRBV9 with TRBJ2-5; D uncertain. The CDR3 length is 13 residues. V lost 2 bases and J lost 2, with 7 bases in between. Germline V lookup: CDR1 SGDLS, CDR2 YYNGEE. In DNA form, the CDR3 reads TGTGCCAGCAGCGTGGGGTTACAAGAGACCCAGTACTTC. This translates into CASSVGLQETQYF.

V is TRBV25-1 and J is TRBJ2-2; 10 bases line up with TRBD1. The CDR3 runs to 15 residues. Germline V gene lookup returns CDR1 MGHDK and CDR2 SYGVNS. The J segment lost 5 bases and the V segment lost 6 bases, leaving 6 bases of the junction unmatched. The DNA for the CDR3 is TGTGCCAGCAGGGAACGGGGACAGGGGACCGGGGAGCTGTTTTTT. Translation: CASRERGQGTGELFF.

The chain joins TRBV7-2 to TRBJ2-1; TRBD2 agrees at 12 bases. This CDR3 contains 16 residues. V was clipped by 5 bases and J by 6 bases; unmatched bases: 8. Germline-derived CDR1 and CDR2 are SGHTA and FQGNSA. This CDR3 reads CASSGEGLAGLNEQFF. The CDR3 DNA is TGTGCCAGCAGCGGAGAAGGACTAGCGGGACTCAATGAGCAGTTCTTC. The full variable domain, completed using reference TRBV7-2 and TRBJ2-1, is GAGVSQSPSNKVTEKGKDVELRCDPISGHTALYWYRQSLGQGLEFLIYFQGNSAPDKSGLPSDRFSAERTGGSVSTLTIQRTQQEDSAVYLCASSGEGLAGLNEQFFGPGTRLTVL.